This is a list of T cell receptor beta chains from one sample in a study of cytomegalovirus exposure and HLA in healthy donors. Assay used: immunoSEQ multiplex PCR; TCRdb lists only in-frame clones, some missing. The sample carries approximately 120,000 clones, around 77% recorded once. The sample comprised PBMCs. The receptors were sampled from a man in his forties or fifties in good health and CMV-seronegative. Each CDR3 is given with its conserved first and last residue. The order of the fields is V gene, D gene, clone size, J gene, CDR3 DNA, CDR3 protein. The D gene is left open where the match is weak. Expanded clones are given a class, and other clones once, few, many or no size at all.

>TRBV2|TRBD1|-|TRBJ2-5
TGTGCCAGCAGTGTGTTGGACAGGGGAGAGACCCAGTACTTC
CASSVLDRGETQYF
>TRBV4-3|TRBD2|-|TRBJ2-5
TGCGCCAGCAGCCAATCAGCGGGGCCAGATGGCGAGACCCAGTACTTC
CASSQSAGPDGETQYF
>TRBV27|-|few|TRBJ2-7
TGTGCCAGCAGTCTTCGTTCCGGGTCCGCCTACGAGCAGTACTTC
CASSLRSGSAYEQYF
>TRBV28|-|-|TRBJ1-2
TGTGCCAGCAGTTTGCGGACAACCCACTATGGCTACACCTTC
CASSLRTTHYGYTF
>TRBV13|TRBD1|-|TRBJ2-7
TGTGCCAGCAGCTTGGGGGGACAGGGGGCTTCCTACGAGCAGTACTTC
CASSLGGQGASYEQYF
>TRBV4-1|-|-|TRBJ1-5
TGCGCCAGCAGCCAACAGGTTGTGAACAATCAGCCCCAGCATTTT
CASSQQVVNNQPQHF
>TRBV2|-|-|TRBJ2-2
TGTGCCAGCAGGACCGGGACAACCACCGGGGAGCTGTTTTTT
CASRTGTTTGELFF
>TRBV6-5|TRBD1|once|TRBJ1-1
TGTGCCAGCAGTCTTAGGACAGGGGGCTACACTGAAGCTTTCTTT
CASSLRTGGYTEAFF
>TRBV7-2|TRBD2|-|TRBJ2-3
TGTGCCAGCAGCACCGGACTAGCGGGGGTGACTACAGATACGCAGTATTTT
CASSTGLAGVTTDTQYF
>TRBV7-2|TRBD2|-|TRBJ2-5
TGTGCCAGCAGCCGTGGACTAGCGAGGGGGGAGACCCAGTACTTC
CASSRGLARGETQYF
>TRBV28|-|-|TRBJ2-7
TGTGCCAGCAGTTTACGATTGGGTGTAGTGGGGCTTGGATACGAGCAGTACTTC
CASSLRLGVVGLGYEQYF
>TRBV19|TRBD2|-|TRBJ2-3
TGTGCCAGTAGTTTGGCTAGCGGGGCATATAGCACAGATACGCAGTATTTT
CASSLASGAYSTDTQYF
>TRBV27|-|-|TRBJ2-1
TGTGCCAGCAGTTCAAACTGGGCTGGAAATAATGAGCAGTTCTTC
CASSSNWAGNNEQFF
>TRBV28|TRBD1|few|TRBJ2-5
TGTGCCAGCAGTTCGCCGGACAGGGTACGGGAGACCCAGTACTTC
CASSSPDRVRETQYF
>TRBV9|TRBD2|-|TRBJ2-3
TGTGCCAGCAGCGTAGGTCTAGCGGTAGGTTGGAGCACAGATACGCAGTATTTT
CASSVGLAVGWSTDTQYF
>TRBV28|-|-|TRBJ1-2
TGTGCCAGCAGTTTGGGGCCGGTTTATGGCTACACCTTC
CASSLGPVYGYTF
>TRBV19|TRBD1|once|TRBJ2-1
TGTGCCAGTAGTCCCGGGACAGGGTACTTTTTAGACAATGAGCAGTTCTTC
CASSPGTGYFLDNEQFF
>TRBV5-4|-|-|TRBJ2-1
TGTGCCAGCAGCTTTGGGGGGAACAATGAGCAGTTCTTC
CASSFGGNNEQFF
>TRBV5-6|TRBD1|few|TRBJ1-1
TGTGCCAGCAGCTTATGGGACAGGGGGGCTACTGAAGCTTTCTTT
CASSLWDRGATEAFF
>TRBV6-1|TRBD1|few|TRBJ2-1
TGTGCCAGCAGTGATCCATCCGGGACAGGGACCTACAATGAGCAGTTCTTC
CASSDPSGTGTYNEQFF
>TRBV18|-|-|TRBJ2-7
TGTGCCAGCTCACCTCCCAGCAGGTCCTACGAGCAGTACTTC
CASSPPSRSYEQYF
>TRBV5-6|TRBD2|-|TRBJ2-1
TGTGCCAGCAGCCTGCATCCGGGACTAGCGGGAGTCCAGGAGCAGTTCTTC
CASSLHPGLAGVQEQFF
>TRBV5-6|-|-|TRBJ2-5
TGTGCCAGCAGCTTGGACGGCAGGATGGAAGAAGAGACCCAGTACTTC
CASSLDGRMEEETQYF
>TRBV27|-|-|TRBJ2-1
TGTGCCAGCAGTTTGCTAGCGCCCAGGTCCGCCTACAATGAGCAGTTCTTC
CASSLLAPRSAYNEQFF
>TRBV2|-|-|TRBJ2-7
TGTGCCAGCAGGGGGACATTCTCCTACGAGCAGTACTTC
CASRGTFSYEQYF
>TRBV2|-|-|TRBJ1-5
TGTGCCAGCAGTCCTCTTGTTTCAGAAATCGTGACCCAGCATTTT
CASSPLVSEIVTQHF
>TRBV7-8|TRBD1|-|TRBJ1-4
TGTGCCAGCAGCGAACGCCGACAGGGGGCTACAGAAAAACTGTTTTTT
CASSERRQGATEKLFF
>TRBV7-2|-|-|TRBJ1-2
TGTGCCAGCAGTTACAGGGTTATCGATGGCTACACCTTC
CASSYRVIDGYTF
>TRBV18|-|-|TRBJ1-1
TGTGCCAGCTCACCCGAGCAGGGATCCATGAACACTGAAGCTTTCTTT
CASSPEQGSMNTEAFF
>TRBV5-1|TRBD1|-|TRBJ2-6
TGCGCCAGCAGCATGTCTTATACAGGGGGCTCTGGGGCCAACGTCCTGACTTTC
CASSMSYTGGSGANVLTF
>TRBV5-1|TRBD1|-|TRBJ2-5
TGCGCCAGCAGCTTGGACGGGACAGGGAGGCAAGAGACCCAGTACTTC
CASSLDGTGRQETQYF
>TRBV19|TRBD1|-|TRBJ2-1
TGTGCCAGTAGTACCCGGGCCCGGGACAGGGCGGAGTTGCGGTTCTTC
CASSTRARDRAELRFF
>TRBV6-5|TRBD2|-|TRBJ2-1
TGTGCCAGCAGTTACTCGCTACACGGGACTAGCAATGAGCAGTTCTTC
CASSYSLHGTSNEQFF
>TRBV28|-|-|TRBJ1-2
TGTGCCAGCAGTACGAGGGGGGGTGGAAATGGCTACACCTTC
CASSTRGGGNGYTF
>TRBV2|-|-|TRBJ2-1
TGTGCCAGCAGTTCTTACAGGGGACTTTACAATGAGCAGTTCTTC
CASSSYRGLYNEQFF
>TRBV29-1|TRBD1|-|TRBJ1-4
TGCAGCGTGGCCGCAAACCGGGACAGGGGAAAACTGTTTTTT
CSVAANRDRGKLFF
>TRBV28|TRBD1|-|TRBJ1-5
TGTGCCAGCAGTCCAGGGGGCCTTAGCAATCAGCCCCAGCATTTT
CASSPGGLSNQPQHF
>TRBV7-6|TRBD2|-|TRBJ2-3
TGTGCCAGCAGCTTATCGGGAGGGGGTAGAATCATAGATACGCAGTATTTT
CASSLSGGGRIIDTQYF
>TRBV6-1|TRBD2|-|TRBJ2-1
TGTGCCAGCAGTGTGAGTTTGAGACTAGCGGGGAATGAGCAGTTCTTC
CASSVSLRLAGNEQFF
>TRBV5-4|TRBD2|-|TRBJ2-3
TGTGCCAGCAGCCGGGGACTAGCGGGAGGGGACACAGATACGCAGTATTTT
CASSRGLAGGDTDTQYF
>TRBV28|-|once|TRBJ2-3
TGTGCCAGCATCTACGGGAGTGCAGATACGCAGTATTTT
CASIYGSADTQYF
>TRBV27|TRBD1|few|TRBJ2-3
TGTGCCAGTGCGGACAGGGGATACACAGATACGCAGTATTTT
CASADRGYTDTQYF
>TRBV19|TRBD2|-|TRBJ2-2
TGTGCCAGTAGAATCGGCGGGGGGATGAACACCGGGGAGCTGTTTTTT
CASRIGGGMNTGELFF
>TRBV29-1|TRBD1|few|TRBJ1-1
TGCAGCGTCAACCAAGTAGCAACAGGGGACACTGAAGCTTTCTTT
CSVNQVATGDTEAFF
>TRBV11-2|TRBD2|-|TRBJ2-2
TGTGCCAGCAGCCTGACTAGCGGAGACGGTACCGGGGAGCTGTTTTTT
CASSLTSGDGTGELFF
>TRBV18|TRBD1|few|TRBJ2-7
TGTGCCAGCTCAGATACAGGGGACTACGAGCAGTACTTC
CASSDTGDYEQYF
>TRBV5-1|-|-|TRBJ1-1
TGCGCCAGCAGCGTTGCAGGGAACACTGAAGCTTTCTTT
CASSVAGNTEAFF
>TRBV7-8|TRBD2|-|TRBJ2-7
TGTGCCAGCAGCTTAGCGGATACTAGCGGGAGGGGCGAGCAGTACTTC
CASSLADTSGRGEQYF
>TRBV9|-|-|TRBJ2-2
TGTGCCAGCAGCAAACAGGATAACACCGGGGAGCTGTTTTTT
CASSKQDNTGELFF
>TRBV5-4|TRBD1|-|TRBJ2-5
TGTGCCAGCAGCCGGGACAGGGGTCATGAGACCCAGTACTTC
CASSRDRGHETQYF
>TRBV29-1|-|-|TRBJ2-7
TGCAGCGTTGAAGCGGTGGGGGCGGGTATGGGGGAGCAGTACTTC
CSVEAVGAGMGEQYF
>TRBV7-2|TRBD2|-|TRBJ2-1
TGTGCCAGCAGCTTGGGACTAGCGGGAGTCAATGAGCAGCTCTTC
CASSLGLAGVNEQLF
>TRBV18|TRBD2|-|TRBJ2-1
TGTGCCAGCTCATCCCAGCTAGCGGGGGCTGACTACAATGAGCAGTTCTTC
CASSSQLAGADYNEQFF